This TCR beta chain was captured by sequencing in a study of blood T cell repertoires in COVID-19. Study details: Samples representing acute and convalescent COVID-19 were sourced from the United States, Italy and Spain. From T cells, B-cell-depleted T cells, or PBMCs came the material, which was cDNA or gDNA.

In the original processing: Reference gene primer amplification in the assay estimated nucleated cell counts. Sequencing was performed with immunoSEQ multiplex PCR; in TCRdb, only in-frame clones are kept and a portion is missing. V and J calls and clone size follow that table, whereas D and trimming were derived from the DNA. The sample lists 150,000 or so clones, roughly 81% occurring once. This clonotype was sampled from a man aged 35 to 55 who had recovered from COVID-19. The specimen was peripheral blood.

As DNA, the CDR3 is TGTGCCACCAGCAGGGAGACAGCTGGGGCCAACGTCCTGACTTTC. Amino acids: CATSRETAGANVLTF. The chain employs TRBV15 and TRBJ2-6; weak D call: TRBD1 (5 bases). In germline, CDR1 is LNHNV, CDR2 YYDKDF (reference sequence). The V gene lost 3 bases and the J gene lost 2 bases, with 8 bases spanning the gap. The CDR3 consists of 15 residues.